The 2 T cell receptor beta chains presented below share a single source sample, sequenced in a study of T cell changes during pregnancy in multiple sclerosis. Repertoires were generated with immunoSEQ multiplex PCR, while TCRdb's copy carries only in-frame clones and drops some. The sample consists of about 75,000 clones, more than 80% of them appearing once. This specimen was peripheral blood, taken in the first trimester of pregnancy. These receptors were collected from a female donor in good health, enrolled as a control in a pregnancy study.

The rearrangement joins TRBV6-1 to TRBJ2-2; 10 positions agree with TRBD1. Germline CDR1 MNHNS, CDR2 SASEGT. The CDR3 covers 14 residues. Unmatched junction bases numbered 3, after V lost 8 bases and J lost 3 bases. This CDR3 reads CASGTGADTGELFF. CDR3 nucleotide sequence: TGTGCCAGCGGGACAGGGGCGGACACCGGGGAGCTGTTTTTT.

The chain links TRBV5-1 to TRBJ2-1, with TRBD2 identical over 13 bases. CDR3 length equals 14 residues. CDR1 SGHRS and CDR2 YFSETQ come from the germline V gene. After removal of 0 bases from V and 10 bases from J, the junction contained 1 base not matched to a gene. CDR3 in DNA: TGCGCCAGCAGCTTGGGACTAGCGGGGGGCGAGCAGTTCTTC. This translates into CASSLGLAGGEQFF.